The rows below give T cell receptor beta chains drawn from one sample of a study of blood T cell repertoires in COVID-19. The method was immunoSEQ multiplex PCR; TCRdb's version includes in-frame clones alone and lacks a portion of them. The data contain hundreds of thousands of clones, approximately 80% of them singletons. Specimen: PBMCs or T cells enriched from blood (not recorded which). These TCRs come from a woman in her sixties or seventies who had recovered from COVID-19. Both conserved end residues are part of each CDR3. The D gene is left open where the match is weak. Only part of the rows carry a size: once, few, many, or a class if the clone is expanded.

j_call clone_size d_call v_call cdr3_nt cdr3_aa
TRBJ2-7 . . TRBV7-9 TGTGCCAGCAGCTTATCGGGTTCCTACGAGCAGTACTTC CASSLSGSYEQYF
TRBJ2-3 once . TRBV7-3 TGTGCCAGCAGCACAATCTCAGGAGGGTCCTCAGATACGCAGTATTTT CASSTISGGSSDTQYF
TRBJ1-6 . TRBD1 TRBV9 TGTGCCAGCAGCGTAGGGACAGGGCCTTCACCCCTCCACTTT CASSVGTGPSPLHF
TRBJ1-6 many . TRBV27 TGTGCCAGCAGCCCAACGACCAACATGGAGAGCGCCTCCTATAATTCACCCCTCCACTTT CASSPTTNMESASYNSPLHF
TRBJ1-1 . TRBD1 TRBV18 TGTGCCAGCTCCACAGGGGGGAACACTGAAGCTTTCTTT CASSTGGNTEAFF
TRBJ2-1 . TRBD2 TRBV5-1 TGCGCCAGCAGCTTAGCGGGGGGCAAGCAAGGGAAGCAGTTCTTC CASSLAGGKQGKQFF
TRBJ2-3 . TRBD1 TRBV9 TGTGCCAGCAGCGGGACAGGGGCCCCTCCCACAGATACGCAGTATTTT CASSGTGAPPTDTQYF
TRBJ1-5 . TRBD1 TRBV7-2 TGTGCCAGCAGCTTACGGACAGGGGGTGATCAGCCCCAGCATTTT CASSLRTGGDQPQHF
TRBJ1-4 . TRBD1 TRBV5-1 TGCGCCAGCAAACCTTCAGGGACAGCAGGAATAAAACTGTTTTTT CASKPSGTAGIKLFF
TRBJ1-1 . . TRBV7-3 TGTGCCAGCAGCTTATTCCCAGGGCGCTACGGGGGCACTGAAGCTTTCTTT CASSLFPGRYGGTEAFF
TRBJ1-4 once TRBD1 TRBV7-9 TGTGCCAGCAGCATAAGACAGGGCGCAACTAATGAAAAACTGTTTTTT CASSIRQGATNEKLFF
TRBJ1-2 . . TRBV6-5 TGTGCCAGCAGCTCGGGACCGGGAGTCTATGGCTACACCTTC CASSSGPGVYGYTF
TRBJ1-1 once . TRBV19 TGTGCCAGTACTCCAGGGCGGGGGCCGGACACTGAAGCTTTCTTT CASTPGRGPDTEAFF
TRBJ2-4 . . TRBV10-2 TGCGCCAGCAGTGAGCAACAGGCGGACATTCAGTACTTC CASSEQQADIQYF
TRBJ1-2 . . TRBV7-2 TGTGCCAGCCACAGGGCAGGGCCCAACTATGGCTACACCTTC CASHRAGPNYGYTF
TRBJ2-7 . TRBD2 TRBV13 TGTGCCAGCAGCTCGGGACCGGGACTAGCGGGGTGGTACGAGCAGTACTTC CASSSGPGLAGWYEQYF
TRBJ2-3 . TRBD1 TRBV5-1 TGCGCCAGCAGCTTCAACAGGGGGGGCACAGATACGCAGTATTTT CASSFNRGGTDTQYF
TRBJ1-6 . TRBD1 TRBV5-4 TGTGCCAGCAGCTTGGGGGGACAGGCCGAGGATTCACCCCTCCACTTT CASSLGGQAEDSPLHF
TRBJ2-1 . TRBD1 TRBV10-1 TGCGCCAGCAGCGAGGACAGGGCGAACTACAATGAGCAGTTCTTC CASSEDRANYNEQFF
TRBJ1-2 few TRBD1 TRBV3-1/TRBV3-2 TGTGCCAGCAGCCAATCGCCAGGGGGCAGCTTGGGCTACACCTTC CASSQSPGGSLGYTF
TRBJ2-3 . . TRBV14 TGTGCCAGCAGCCCGATCAACAGGTTGCCTCGAGGTACGCAGTATTTT CASSPINRLPRGTQYF
TRBJ2-2 . . TRBV19 TGTGCCAGTAGCCAAGACTGGTACACCGGGGAGCTGTTTTTT CASSQDWYTGELFF
TRBJ1-1 . . TRBV7-2 TGTGCCAGCAGCTTAGGGCTAGGGGGCACTGAAGCTTTCTTT CASSLGLGGTEAFF
TRBJ1-6 . TRBD1 TRBV6-4 TGTGCCAGCAGGATCGCAGGGGGGAATAATTCACCCCTCCACTTT CASRIAGGNNSPLHF
TRBJ2-2 . TRBD2 TRBV10-2 TGCGCCAGCTCCTCTAGCGGGAGGGCCCGGACCGGGGAGCTGTTTTTT CASSSSGRARTGELFF
TRBJ1-5 . . TRBV9 TGTGCCAGCAGCGGGGATGTGGGAGCAAACAATCAGCCCCAGCATTTT CASSGDVGANNQPQHF
TRBJ2-1 . TRBD2 TRBV7-6 TGTGCCAGCAGCTCGGCCGGGACTAGCGGGGGGGCCAATGAGCAGTTCTTC CASSSAGTSGGANEQFF
TRBJ1-5 . . TRBV7-8 TGTGCCAGCAGCTTACGATACGGGGGGGGCGTCAATCAGCCCCAGCATTTT CASSLRYGGGVNQPQHF